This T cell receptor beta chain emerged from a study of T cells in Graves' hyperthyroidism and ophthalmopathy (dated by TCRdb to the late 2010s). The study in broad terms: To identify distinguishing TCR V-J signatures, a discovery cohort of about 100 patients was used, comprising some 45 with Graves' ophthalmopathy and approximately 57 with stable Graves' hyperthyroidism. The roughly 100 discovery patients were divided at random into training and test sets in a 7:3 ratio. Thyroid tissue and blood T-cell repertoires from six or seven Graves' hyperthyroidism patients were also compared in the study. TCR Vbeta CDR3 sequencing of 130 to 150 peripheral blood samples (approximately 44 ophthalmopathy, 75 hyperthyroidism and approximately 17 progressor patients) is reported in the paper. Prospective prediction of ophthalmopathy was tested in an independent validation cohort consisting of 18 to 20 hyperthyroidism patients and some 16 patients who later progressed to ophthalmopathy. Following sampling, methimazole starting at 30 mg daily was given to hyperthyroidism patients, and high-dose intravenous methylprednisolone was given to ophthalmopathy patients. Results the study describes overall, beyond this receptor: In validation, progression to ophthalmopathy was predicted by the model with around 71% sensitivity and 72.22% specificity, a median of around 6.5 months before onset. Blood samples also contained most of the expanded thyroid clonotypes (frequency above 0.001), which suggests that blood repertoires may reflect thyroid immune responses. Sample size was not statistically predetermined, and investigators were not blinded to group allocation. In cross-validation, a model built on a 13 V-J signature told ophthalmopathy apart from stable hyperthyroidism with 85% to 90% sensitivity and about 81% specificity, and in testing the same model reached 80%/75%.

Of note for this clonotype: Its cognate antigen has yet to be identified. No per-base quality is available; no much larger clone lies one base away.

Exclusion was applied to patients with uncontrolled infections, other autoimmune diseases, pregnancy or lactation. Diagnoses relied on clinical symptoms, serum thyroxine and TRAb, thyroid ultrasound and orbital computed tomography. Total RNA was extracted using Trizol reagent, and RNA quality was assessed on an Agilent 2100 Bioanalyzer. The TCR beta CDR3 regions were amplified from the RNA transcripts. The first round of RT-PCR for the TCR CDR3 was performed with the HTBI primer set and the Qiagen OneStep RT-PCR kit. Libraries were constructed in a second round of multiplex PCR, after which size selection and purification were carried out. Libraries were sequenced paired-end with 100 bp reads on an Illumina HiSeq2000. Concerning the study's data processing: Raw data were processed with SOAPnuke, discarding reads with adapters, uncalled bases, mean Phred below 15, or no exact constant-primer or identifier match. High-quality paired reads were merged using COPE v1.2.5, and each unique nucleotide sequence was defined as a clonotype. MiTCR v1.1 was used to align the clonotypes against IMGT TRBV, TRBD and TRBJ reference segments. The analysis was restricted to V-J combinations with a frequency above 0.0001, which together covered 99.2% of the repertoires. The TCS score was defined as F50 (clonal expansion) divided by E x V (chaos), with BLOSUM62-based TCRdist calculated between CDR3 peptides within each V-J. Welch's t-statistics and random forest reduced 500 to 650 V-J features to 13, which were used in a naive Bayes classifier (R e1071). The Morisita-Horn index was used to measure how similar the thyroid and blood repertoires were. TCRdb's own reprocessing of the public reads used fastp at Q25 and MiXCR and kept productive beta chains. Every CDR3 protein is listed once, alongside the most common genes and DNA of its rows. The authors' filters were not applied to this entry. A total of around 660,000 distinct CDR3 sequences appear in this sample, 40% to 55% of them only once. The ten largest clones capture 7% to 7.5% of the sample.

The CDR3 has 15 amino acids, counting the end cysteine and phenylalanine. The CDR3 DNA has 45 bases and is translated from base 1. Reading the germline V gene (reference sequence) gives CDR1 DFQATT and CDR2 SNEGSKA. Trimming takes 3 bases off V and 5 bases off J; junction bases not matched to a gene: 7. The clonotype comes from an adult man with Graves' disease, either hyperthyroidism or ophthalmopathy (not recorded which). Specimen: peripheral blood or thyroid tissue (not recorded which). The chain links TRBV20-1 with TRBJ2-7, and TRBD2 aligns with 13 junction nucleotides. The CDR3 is CSASRTSGSIHEQYF. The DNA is TGCAGTGCTAGCCGGACTAGCGGGAGTATCCACGAGCAGTACTTC.